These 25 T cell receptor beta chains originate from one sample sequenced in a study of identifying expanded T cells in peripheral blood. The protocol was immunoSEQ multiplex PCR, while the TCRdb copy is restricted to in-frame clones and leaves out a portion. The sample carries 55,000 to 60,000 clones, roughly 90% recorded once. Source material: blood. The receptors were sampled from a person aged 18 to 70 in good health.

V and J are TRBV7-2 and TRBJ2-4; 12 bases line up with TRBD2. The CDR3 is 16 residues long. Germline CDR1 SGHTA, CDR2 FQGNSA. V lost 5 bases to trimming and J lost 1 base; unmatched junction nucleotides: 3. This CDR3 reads CASSLTSGGAKNIQYF. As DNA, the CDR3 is TGTGCCAGCAGCCTTACTAGCGGGGGGGCCAAAAACATTCAGTACTTC.

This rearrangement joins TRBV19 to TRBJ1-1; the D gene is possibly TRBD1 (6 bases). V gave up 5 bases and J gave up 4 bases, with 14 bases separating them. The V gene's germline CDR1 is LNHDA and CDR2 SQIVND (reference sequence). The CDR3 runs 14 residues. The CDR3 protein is CASSFAGVGTEAFF. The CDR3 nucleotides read TGTGCCAGTAGTTTCGCAGGGGTAGGCACTGAAGCTTTCTTT.

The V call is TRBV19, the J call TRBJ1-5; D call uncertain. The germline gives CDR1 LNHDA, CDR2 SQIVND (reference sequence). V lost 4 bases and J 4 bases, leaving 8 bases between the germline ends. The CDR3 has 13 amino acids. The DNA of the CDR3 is TGTGCCAGTAGTACCACCCAAAATCAGCCCCAGCATTTT. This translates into CASSTTQNQPQHF. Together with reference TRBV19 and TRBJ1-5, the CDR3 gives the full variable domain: DGGITQSPKYLFRKEGQNVTLSCEQNLNHDAMYWYRQDPGQGLRLIYYSQIVNDFQKGDIAEGYSVSREKKESFPLTVTSAQKNPTAFYLCASSTTQNQPQHFGDGTRLSIL.

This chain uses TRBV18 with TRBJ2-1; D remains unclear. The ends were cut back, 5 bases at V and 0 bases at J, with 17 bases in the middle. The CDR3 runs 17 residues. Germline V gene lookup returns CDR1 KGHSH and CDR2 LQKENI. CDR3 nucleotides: TGTGCCAGCTCAATGTACTCAGTCCCTTCCTCCTACAATGAGCAGTTCTTC. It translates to CASSMYSVPSSYNEQFF.

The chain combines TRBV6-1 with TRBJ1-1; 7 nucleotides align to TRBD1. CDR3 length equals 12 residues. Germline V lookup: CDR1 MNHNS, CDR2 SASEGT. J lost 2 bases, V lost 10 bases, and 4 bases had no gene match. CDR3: CATRTGNTEAFF. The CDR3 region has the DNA TGTGCCACAAGGACAGGCAACACTGAAGCTTTCTTT.

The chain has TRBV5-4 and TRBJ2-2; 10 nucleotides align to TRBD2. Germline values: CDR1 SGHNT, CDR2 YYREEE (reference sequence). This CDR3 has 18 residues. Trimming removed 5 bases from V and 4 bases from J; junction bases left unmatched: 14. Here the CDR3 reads CASRSSGARLAGTGELFF. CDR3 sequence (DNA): TGTGCCAGCAGATCCTCAGGGGCCCGACTAGCGGGCACCGGGGAGCTGTTTTTT. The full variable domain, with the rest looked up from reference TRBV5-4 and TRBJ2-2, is ETGVTQSPTHLIKTRGQQVTLRCSSQSGHNTVSWYQQALGQGPQFIFQYYREEENGRGNFPPRFSGLQFPNYSSELNVNALELDDSALYLCASRSSGARLAGTGELFFGEGSRLTVL.

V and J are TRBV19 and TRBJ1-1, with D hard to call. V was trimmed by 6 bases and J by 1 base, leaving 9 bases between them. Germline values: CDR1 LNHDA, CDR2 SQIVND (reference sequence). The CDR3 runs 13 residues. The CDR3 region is CASSFSGNTEAFF. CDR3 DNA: TGTGCCAGTAGCTTTTCCGGGAACACTGAAGCTTTCTTT.

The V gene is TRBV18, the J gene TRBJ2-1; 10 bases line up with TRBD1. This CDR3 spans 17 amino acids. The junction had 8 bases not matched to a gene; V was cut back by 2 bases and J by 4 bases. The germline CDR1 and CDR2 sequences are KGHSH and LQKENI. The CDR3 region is CASSPYTGDRGYNEQFF. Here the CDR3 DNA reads TGTGCCAGCTCACCATATACGGGGGACAGGGGTTACAATGAGCAGTTCTTC.

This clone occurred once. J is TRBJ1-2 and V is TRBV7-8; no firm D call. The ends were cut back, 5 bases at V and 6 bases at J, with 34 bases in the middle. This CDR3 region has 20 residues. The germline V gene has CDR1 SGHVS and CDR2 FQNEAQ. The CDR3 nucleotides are TGTGCCAGCAGCCCCCCCCCGTGGCAGCCCCTCGGAACGTATAGTAATGGCTACACCTTC. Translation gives CASSPPPWQPLGTYSNGYTF.

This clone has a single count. The CDR3: CSVGGQGNGEQYF. The CDR3 nucleotides read TGCAGCGTTGGGGGACAGGGGAATGGAGAGCAGTACTTC. The chain is built from TRBV29-1 and TRBJ2-7; 10 bases are shared with TRBD1. J lost 7 bases, V lost 4 bases, and 7 bases had no gene match. Germline assignment: CDR1 SQVTM and CDR2 ANQGSEA. The CDR3 consists of 13 residues.

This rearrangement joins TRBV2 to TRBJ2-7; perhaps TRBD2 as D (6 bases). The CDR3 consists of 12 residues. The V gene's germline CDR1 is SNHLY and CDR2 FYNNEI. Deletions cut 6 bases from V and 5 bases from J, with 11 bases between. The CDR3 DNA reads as TGTGCCAGCAGCGGAAGGAGGGACGAGCAGTACTTC. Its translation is CASSGRRDEQYF.

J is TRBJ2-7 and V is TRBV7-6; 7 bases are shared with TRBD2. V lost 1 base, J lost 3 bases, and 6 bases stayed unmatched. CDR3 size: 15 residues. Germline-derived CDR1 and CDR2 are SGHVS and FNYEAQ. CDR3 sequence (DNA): TGTGCCAGCAGCTTAGTAGCGGGTCTGGACTACGAGCAGTACTTC. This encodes CASSLVAGLDYEQYF.

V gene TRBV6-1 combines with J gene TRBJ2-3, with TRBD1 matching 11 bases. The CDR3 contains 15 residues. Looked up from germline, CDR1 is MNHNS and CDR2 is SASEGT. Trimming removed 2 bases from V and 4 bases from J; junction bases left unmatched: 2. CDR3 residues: CASSERTGGADTQYF. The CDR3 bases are TGTGCCAGCAGTGAAAGGACAGGGGGCGCAGATACGCAGTATTTT.

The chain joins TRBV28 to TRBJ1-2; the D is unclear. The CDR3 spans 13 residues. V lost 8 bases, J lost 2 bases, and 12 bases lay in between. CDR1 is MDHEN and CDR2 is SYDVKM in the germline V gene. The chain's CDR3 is CASRIAQNYGYTF. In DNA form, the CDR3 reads TGTGCCAGCCGGATAGCCCAGAACTATGGCTACACCTTC.

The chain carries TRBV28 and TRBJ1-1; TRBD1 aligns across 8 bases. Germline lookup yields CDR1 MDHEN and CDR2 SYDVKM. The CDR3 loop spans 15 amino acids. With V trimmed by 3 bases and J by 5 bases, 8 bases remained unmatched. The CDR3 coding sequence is TGTGCCAGCAGTTTTAGCTACAGGGGGATAACTGAAGCTTTCTTT. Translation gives CASSFSYRGITEAFF.

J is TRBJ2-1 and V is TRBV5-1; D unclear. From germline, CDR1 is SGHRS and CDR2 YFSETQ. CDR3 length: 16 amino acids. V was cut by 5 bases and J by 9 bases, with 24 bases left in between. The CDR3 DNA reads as TGCGCCAGCAGTCCCGAGGCGAATAACCGAATAAGTGAGCAGTTCTTC. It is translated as CASSPEANNRISEQFF.

CDR3 sequence reads: CASSRGGHSSTDTQYF. Written as DNA, the CDR3 is TGTGCCAGCAGTCGCGGGGGCCACTCTAGCACAGATACGCAGTATTTT. The chain uses TRBV27 and TRBJ2-3, with D maybe TRBD2 (7 bases). Per germline, CDR1 MNHEY and CDR2 SMNVEV (reference sequence). V gave up 5 bases and J gave up 0 bases, with 15 bases separating them. The CDR3 length is 16 residues.

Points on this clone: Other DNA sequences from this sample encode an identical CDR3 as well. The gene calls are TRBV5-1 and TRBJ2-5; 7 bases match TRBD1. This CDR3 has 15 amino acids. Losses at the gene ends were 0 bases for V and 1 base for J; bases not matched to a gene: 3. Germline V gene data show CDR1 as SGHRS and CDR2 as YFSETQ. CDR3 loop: CASSLEGQTQETQYF. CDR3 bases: TGCGCCAGCAGCTTGGAGGGACAGACCCAAGAGACCCAGTACTTC.

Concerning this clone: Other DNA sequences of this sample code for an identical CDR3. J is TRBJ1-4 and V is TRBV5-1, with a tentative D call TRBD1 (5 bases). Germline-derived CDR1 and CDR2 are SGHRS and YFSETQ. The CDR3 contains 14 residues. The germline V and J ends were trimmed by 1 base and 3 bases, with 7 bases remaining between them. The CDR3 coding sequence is TGCGCCAGCAGCTTGTTGGGGCCTAATGAAAAACTGTTTTTT. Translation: CASSLLGPNEKLFF. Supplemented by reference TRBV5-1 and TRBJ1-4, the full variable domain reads KAGVTQTPRYLIKTRGQQVTLSCSPISGHRSVSWYQQTPGQGLQFLFEYFSETQRNKGNFPGRFSGRQFSNSRSEMNVSTLELGDSALYLCASSLLGPNEKLFFGSGTQLSVL.

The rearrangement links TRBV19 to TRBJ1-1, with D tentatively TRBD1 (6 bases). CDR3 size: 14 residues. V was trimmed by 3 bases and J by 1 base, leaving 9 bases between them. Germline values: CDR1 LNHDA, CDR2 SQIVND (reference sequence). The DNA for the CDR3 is TGTGCCAGTAGTATGGGGGGCGCGAACACTGAAGCTTTCTTT. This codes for CASSMGGANTEAFF. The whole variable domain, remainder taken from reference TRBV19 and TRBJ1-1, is DGGITQSPKYLFRKEGQNVTLSCEQNLNHDAMYWYRQDPGQGLRLIYYSQIVNDFQKGDIAEGYSVSREKKESFPLTVTSAQKNPTAFYLCASSMGGANTEAFFGQGTRLTVV.

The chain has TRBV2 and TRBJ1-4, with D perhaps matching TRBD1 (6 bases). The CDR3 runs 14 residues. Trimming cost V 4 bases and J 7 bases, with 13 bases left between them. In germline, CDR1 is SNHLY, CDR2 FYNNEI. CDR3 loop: CASSVGGGGEKLFF. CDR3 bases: TGTGCCAGCAGTGTCGGCGGAGGGGGTGAAAAACTGTTTTTT.

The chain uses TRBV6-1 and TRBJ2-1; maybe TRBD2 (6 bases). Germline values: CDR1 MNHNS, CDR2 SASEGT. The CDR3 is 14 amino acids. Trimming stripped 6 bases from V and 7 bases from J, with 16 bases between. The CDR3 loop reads CASSFGLKGNEQFF. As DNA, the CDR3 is TGTGCCAGCAGCTTCGGACTAAAAGGGAATGAGCAGTTCTTC.

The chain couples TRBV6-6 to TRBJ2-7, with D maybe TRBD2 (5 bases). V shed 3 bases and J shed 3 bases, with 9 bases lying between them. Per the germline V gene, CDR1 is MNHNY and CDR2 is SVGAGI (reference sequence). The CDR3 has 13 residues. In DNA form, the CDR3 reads TGTGCCAGCAGTTATGGAGGATTCTACGAGCAGTACTTC. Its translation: CASSYGGFYEQYF.

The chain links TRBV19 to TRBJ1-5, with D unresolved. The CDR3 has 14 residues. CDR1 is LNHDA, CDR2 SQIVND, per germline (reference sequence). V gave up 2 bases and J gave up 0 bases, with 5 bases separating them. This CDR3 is CASSITLSNQPQHF. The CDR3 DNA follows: TGTGCCAGTAGTATAACCCTTAGCAATCAGCCCCAGCATTTT.

CDR3 bases: TGTGCCAGCAGCGTAGCCCCCTCTAGCCGCAATGAGCAGTTCTTC. Translation: CASSVAPSSRNEQFF. The V gene is TRBV9, the J gene TRBJ2-1; tentatively, D is TRBD2 (5 bases). This CDR3 is 15 amino acids long. CDR1 is SGDLS, CDR2 YYNGEE, per germline. V lost 0 bases and J 6 bases, leaving 13 bases between the germline ends.